This TCR beta chain came from a study of T cell changes during pregnancy in multiple sclerosis. The assay was immunoSEQ multiplex PCR, and TCRdb's table has in-frame clones only and misses some. Among fewer than 65,000 clones listed, around 93% were seen once. This receptor was taken from a female donor with multiple sclerosis, enrolled in a pregnancy study. Sequencing was performed on CD4+ T cells from peripheral blood mononuclear cells, taken in the first trimester of pregnancy.

DNA for the CDR3: TGTGCCAGCAGTCCCCGGGTGGGTTATGAAAAACTGTTTTTT. Protein product: CASSPRVGYEKLFF. J is TRBJ1-4 and V is TRBV6-1; D is uncertain. CDR1 is MNHNS and CDR2 is SASEGT in the germline V gene. Trimming stripped 5 bases from V and 6 bases from J, with 13 bases between. The CDR3 consists of 14 residues.